Each of the 5 T cell receptor beta chains below was sequenced from the same sample in a study of human T cells and chemical hapten exposure. Each CDR3 protein gets one entry after TCRdb re-called the 5' RACE reads with MiXCR. The sample records over 95,000 distinct CDR3 sequences, approximately 20% being singletons. Unfractionated whole blood served as the source for total RNA extraction. The source is a human donor in good health.

In this sample, this clonotype turned up a few times. The V and J genes are TRBV27 and TRBJ1-2; 9 positions match TRBD1. Germline CDR1 is MNHEY and CDR2 is SMNVEV (reference sequence). The CDR3 extends over 15 amino acids. V shed 4 bases, J shed 5 bases, and the junction held 8 bases outside the gene matches. The CDR3 loop is CASSSGTGPTYGYTF. In nucleotides, the CDR3 is TGTGCCAGCAGTTCGGGGACAGGGCCAACTTATGGCTACACCTTC.

This chain links TRBV29-1 with TRBJ2-1; TRBD1 aligns across 8 bases. Germline trimming cut 5 bases from V and 9 bases from J; bases unmatched to any gene: 12. CDR1 is SQVTM, CDR2 ANQGSEA, per germline. The CDR3 runs 14 residues. CDR3 coding DNA: TGCAGCGTTAGGACAGGGTCACCCCGCGGTGAGCAGTTCTTC. Its translation: CSVRTGSPRGEQFF.

This clonotype was seen just once. The chain has TRBV29-1 and TRBJ2-3, with 9 bases identical to TRBD2. V lost 2 bases and J lost 0; bases outside the gene matches: 9. The CDR3 is made up of 17 amino acids. Germline V lookup: CDR1 SQVTM, CDR2 ANQGSEA. The CDR3 nucleotides are TGCAGCGTTGAACCAGCGGGAGGAGGGAGGAGCACAGATACGCAGTATTTT. Translation: CSVEPAGGGRSTDTQYF.

This clonotype was seen a few times. The chain links TRBV27 to TRBJ1-2; D is unresolved. The germline gives CDR1 MNHEY, CDR2 SMNVEV (reference sequence). Trimming shortened V by 4 bases and J by 2 bases, and 8 bases separated the two germline ends. The CDR3 length is 13 residues. The CDR3 DNA reads as TGTGCCAGCAGTTCCGGACGGAACTATGGCTACACCTTC. Amino acid sequence: CASSSGRNYGYTF.

This chain connects TRBV5-1 to TRBJ2-3; a possible D gene is TRBD2 (6 bases). Germline-derived CDR1 and CDR2 are SGHRS and YFSETQ. V lost 1 base to trimming and J lost 4 bases, with 19 bases between them. CDR3 size: 17 residues. The CDR3 DNA reads TGCGCCAGCAGCTTGTGGCTAAGGCGGGAAGTGCCAGATACGCAGTATTTT. As protein: CASSLWLRREVPDTQYF.